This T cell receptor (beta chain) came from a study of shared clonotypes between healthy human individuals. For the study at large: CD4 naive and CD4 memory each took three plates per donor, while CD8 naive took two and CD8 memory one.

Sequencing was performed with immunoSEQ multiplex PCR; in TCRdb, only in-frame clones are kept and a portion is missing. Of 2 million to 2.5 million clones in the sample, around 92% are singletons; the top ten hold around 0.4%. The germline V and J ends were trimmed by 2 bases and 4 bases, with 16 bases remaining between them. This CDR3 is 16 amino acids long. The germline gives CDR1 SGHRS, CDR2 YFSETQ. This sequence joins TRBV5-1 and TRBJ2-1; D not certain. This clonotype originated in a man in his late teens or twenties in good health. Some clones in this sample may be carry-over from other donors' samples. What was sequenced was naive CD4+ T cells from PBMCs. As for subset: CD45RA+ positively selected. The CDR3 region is CASSFTTPVLYNEQFF. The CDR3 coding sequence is TGCGCCAGCAGCTTCACCACACCGGTGCTGTACAATGAGCAGTTCTTC.